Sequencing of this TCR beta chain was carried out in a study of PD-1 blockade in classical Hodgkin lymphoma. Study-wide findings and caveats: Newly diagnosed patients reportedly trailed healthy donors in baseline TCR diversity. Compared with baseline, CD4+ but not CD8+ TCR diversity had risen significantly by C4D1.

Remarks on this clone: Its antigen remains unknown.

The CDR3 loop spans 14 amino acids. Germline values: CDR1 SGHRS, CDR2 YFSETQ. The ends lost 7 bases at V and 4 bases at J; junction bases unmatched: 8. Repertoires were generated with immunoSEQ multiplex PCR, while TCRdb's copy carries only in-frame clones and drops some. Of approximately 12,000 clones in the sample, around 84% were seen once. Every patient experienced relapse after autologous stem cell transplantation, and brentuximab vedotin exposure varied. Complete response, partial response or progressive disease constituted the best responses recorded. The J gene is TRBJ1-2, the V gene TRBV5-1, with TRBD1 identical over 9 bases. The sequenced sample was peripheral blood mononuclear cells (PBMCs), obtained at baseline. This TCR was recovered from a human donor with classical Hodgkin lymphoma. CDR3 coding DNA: TGCGCCAGCGGATACAGGGGGCAAGCCTATGGCTACACCTTC. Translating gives CASGYRGQAYGYTF.